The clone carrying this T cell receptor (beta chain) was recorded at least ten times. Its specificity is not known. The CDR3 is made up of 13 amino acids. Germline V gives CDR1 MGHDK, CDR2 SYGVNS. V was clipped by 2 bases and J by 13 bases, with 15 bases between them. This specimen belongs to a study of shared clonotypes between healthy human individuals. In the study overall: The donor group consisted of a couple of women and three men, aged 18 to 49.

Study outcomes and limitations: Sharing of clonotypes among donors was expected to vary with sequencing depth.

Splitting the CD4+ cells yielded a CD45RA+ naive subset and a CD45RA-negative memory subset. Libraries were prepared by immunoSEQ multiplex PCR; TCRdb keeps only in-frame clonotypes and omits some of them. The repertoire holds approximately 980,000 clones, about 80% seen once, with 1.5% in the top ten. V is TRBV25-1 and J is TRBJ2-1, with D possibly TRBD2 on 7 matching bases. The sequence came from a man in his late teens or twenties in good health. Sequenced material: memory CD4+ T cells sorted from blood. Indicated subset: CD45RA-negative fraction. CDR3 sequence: CASSETGGQRQFF. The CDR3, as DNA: TGTGCCAGCAGTGAAACCGGGGGGCAACGACAGTTCTTC.